Shown below are 29 T cell receptor beta chains from a single sample sequenced in a study of T cell repertoires in cytomegalovirus infection. These receptors lack a known antigen. TCRdb re-analysed the reads in MiXCR, keeping a single row per CDR3 protein. Of fewer than 130,000 distinct CDR3 sequences listed, roughly 40% are singletons. Material: CD8+ T cells from cultured PBMCs, obtained from culture after CMV antigen stimulation. The receptors were gathered from a human donor in good health (CMV status not recorded). Some clones in this sample may be carry-over from other donors' samples.

This clonotype has more than one count but fewer than ten. The CDR3 coding sequence is TGTGCCAGCAGTTTATCAAAAGAGGAGCAGTTCTTC. This codes for CASSLSKEEQFF. The rearrangement links TRBV12-3 or TRBV12-4 to TRBJ2-1; unclear D gene. V lost 2 bases, J lost 10 bases, and 9 bases lay in between. The CDR3 loop spans 12 amino acids.

The chain has TRBV3-1 and TRBJ2-7; D gene uncertain. CDR3 length equals 13 residues. Deletions cut 0 bases from V and 6 bases from J, with 9 bases between. Per the germline V gene, CDR1 is LGHDT and CDR2 is YNNKEL (reference sequence). The chain's CDR3 is CASSQEVQAEQYF. DNA of the CDR3: TGTGCCAGCAGCCAAGAGGTACAAGCCGAGCAGTACTTC.

This clonotype showed up many times. The V call is TRBV6-1, the J call TRBJ2-3; TRBD2 matches 10 bases. The CDR3 has 16 residues. Germline loops: CDR1 MNHNS, CDR2 SASEGT. After removal of 5 bases from V and 3 bases from J, the junction contained 8 bases not matched to a gene. CDR3 amino acids: CASSTLSGGATDTQYF. Here the CDR3 DNA reads TGTGCCAGCAGTACCCTGAGCGGGGGGGCGACAGATACGCAGTATTTT.

The chain's CDR3 is CASSVGGGQGGNYGYTF. The CDR3 DNA sequence: TGTGCCAGCAGCGTAGGAGGGGGGCAGGGGGGCAACTATGGCTACACCTTC. The rearrangement joins TRBV9 to TRBJ1-2, with TRBD1 identical over 7 bases. The V and J ends lost 0 bases and 2 bases, in that order; junction bases with no gene match: 10. Germline values: CDR1 SGDLS, CDR2 YYNGEE. The CDR3 is 17 amino acids.

The CDR3 here is CASSQGVDSSNEKLFF. CDR3 bases: TGTGCCAGCAGCCAAGGCGTGGACAGTTCGAATGAAAAACTGTTTTTT. The genes are TRBV14 and TRBJ1-4; perhaps TRBD1 as D (6 bases). CDR1 and CDR2 (germline): SGHDN, FVKESK. V lost 1 base and J lost 5, with 14 bases in between. The CDR3 is 16 amino acids.

This clonotype was picked up a small number of times. V usage is TRBV7-8 and J usage is TRBJ1-5, with 7 bases that match TRBD1. Trimming at V came to 1 base and at J to 4 bases, leaving 13 bases not matched to a gene. CDR1 and CDR2 from the germline V gene are SGHVS and FQNEAQ. The CDR3 loop spans 18 amino acids. CDR3 protein: CASSLVPKRTGLNQPQHF. CDR3 nucleotide sequence: TGTGCCAGCAGCTTAGTGCCCAAAAGGACAGGATTGAATCAGCCCCAGCATTTT.

The chain combines TRBV5-1 with TRBJ2-5, with D uncertain. The CDR3 has 14 residues. The V gene lost 5 bases and the J gene lost 5 bases, with 16 bases spanning the gap. The germline CDR1 and CDR2 sequences are SGHRS and YFSETQ. The CDR3 loop is CASSTEGIYETQYF. DNA for the CDR3: TGCGCCAGCAGTACAGAAGGGATTTACGAGACCCAGTACTTC.

The V call is TRBV2, the J call TRBJ2-1; TRBD1 agrees at 8 bases. The V segment lost 2 bases and the J segment 8 bases; nucleotides outside the gene matches: 8. In germline, CDR1 is SNHLY, CDR2 FYNNEI. The CDR3 is made up of 15 amino acids. The DNA of the CDR3 is TGTGCCAGCAGTGAATGGACAGGGAATGTCGATGAGCAGTTCTTC. It is translated as CASSEWTGNVDEQFF. Full variable domain (remainder filled in from reference TRBV2 and TRBJ2-1): EPEVTQTPSHQVTQMGQEVILRCVPISNHLYFYWYRQILGQKVEFLVSFYNNEISEKSEIFDDQFSVERPDGSNFTLKIRSTKLEDSAMYFCASSEWTGNVDEQFFGPGTRLTVL.

CDR3 in DNA: TGCGCCAGCAGCCACGGACAGGGAGCCTACGAGCAGTACTTC. It is translated as CASSHGQGAYEQYF. The genes are TRBV4-1 and TRBJ2-7; 8 bases match TRBD1. Germline assignment: CDR1 MGHRA and CDR2 YSYEKL. Germline trimming cut 3 bases from V and 2 bases from J; bases unmatched to any gene: 3. CDR3 length equals 14 residues.

This clonotype was seen at least ten times. The chain carries TRBV2 and TRBJ2-5, with TRBD1 identical over 9 bases. Losses at the gene ends were 7 bases for V and 0 bases for J; bases not matched to a gene: 6. Germline V gene lookup returns CDR1 SNHLY and CDR2 FYNNEI. This CDR3 comprises 15 residues. CDR3 bases: TGTGCCAGCACCGACAGGGGGTTCTACCAAGAGACCCAGTACTTC. Translating gives CASTDRGFYQETQYF.

The chain's CDR3 is CASSKTSGGLRGDTGELFF. CDR3 coding DNA: TGTGCCAGCAGTAAGACTAGCGGGGGCCTCAGGGGGGACACCGGGGAGCTGTTTTTT. The V and J genes are TRBV2 and TRBJ2-2; TRBD2 matches 12 bases. This CDR3 contains 19 residues. CDR1 is SNHLY and CDR2 is FYNNEI in the germline V gene. V lost 5 bases and J lost 3; bases outside the gene matches: 13.

The V and J genes are TRBV27 and TRBJ2-5; TRBD2 aligns across 9 bases. V was pared by 0 bases and J by 7 bases, with 9 bases of the junction left unmatched. Germline V gene lookup returns CDR1 MNHEY and CDR2 SMNVEV (reference sequence). This CDR3 is 16 amino acids long. CDR3 in amino acids: CASSLSSSGGFGTQYF. The CDR3 nucleotides read TGTGCCAGCAGTTTATCGAGTAGCGGGGGCTTCGGGACCCAGTACTTC.

This clonotype was detected many times. This sequence joins TRBV27 and TRBJ1-1, with D possibly matching TRBD1 (6 bases). Trimming removed 5 bases from V and 3 bases from J, with 13 bases in between. The CDR3 sequence is 14 residues long. Germline V gene lookup returns CDR1 MNHEY and CDR2 SMNVEV (reference sequence). CDR3 residues: CASSNMGQHTEAFF. The CDR3 DNA is TGTGCCAGCAGTAACATGGGACAACACACTGAAGCTTTCTTT.

The sample holds a few counts of this clonotype. The chain links TRBV7-7 to TRBJ2-3; 9 positions agree with TRBD1. V lost 4 bases and J lost 4; bases outside the gene matches: 3. Per the germline V gene, CDR1 is SSHAT and CDR2 is FNYEAQ (reference sequence). The CDR3 has 14 amino acids. The CDR3 region has the DNA TGTGCCAGCAGCTCCGACAGGGGGGCAGATACGCAGTATTTT. As protein: CASSSDRGADTQYF.

The chain is built from TRBV7-9 and TRBJ2-5; no reliable D call. V was trimmed by 2 bases and J by 4 bases, leaving 8 bases between them. Per germline, CDR1 SEHNR and CDR2 FQNEAQ (reference sequence). The CDR3 consists of 13 residues. CDR3 bases: TGTGCCAGCAGCTTAAATTGGGGAGAGACCCAGTACTTC. This translates into CASSLNWGETQYF.

The gene calls are TRBV28 and TRBJ2-1, with D possibly TRBD1 on 5 matching bases. The length of the CDR3 is 14 residues. Germline lookup yields CDR1 MDHEN and CDR2 SYDVKM. V was trimmed by 5 bases and J by 3 bases, leaving 11 bases between them. Here the CDR3 DNA reads TGTGCCAGCAGTGGACAATTTCACTACAATGAGCAGTTCTTC. This gives the protein CASSGQFHYNEQFF.

The chain links TRBV7-8 to TRBJ1-2, with D tentatively TRBD1 (6 bases). The germline V and J ends were trimmed by 4 bases and 1 base, with 16 bases remaining between them. CDR1 and CDR2 from the germline V gene are SGHVS and FQNEAQ. This CDR3 has 16 residues. As DNA, the CDR3 is TGTGCCAGCAGCTCCTACCCCCGGGACATTAACTATGGCTACACCTTC. Amino acids: CASSSYPRDINYGYTF.

This clonotype was recorded at least ten times. The chain is built from TRBV12-3 or TRBV12-4 and TRBJ2-2, with D unclear. V gave up 5 bases and J gave up 3 bases, with 19 bases separating them. CDR3 length equals 17 residues. This chain's CDR3 is CASSTTDHSLDTGELFF. CDR3 sequence (DNA): TGTGCCAGCAGTACAACTGACCACTCTCTAGACACCGGGGAGCTGTTTTTT.

The rearrangement uses TRBV5-6 and TRBJ1-1, with 7 bases fitting TRBD1. Germline CDR1 reads SGHDT; CDR2 reads YYEEEE. The J segment lost 6 bases and the V segment lost 0 bases, leaving 2 bases of the junction unmatched. The CDR3 totals 13 residues. DNA for the CDR3: TGTGCCAGCAGCTTGGTTCAGGGGGCTGAAGCTTTCTTT. It codes for CASSLVQGAEAFF.

Ten or more counts support this clonotype. V gene TRBV6-1 combines with J gene TRBJ2-2; D perhaps matches TRBD1 (5 bases). This CDR3 comprises 15 residues. Germline V CDR1 and CDR2: MNHNS, SASEGT. Between the trimmed V and J ends, which lost 2 bases and 6 bases, there was a span of 13 bases. The CDR3 is CASSERQGNPGELFF. The DNA of the CDR3 is TGTGCCAGCAGTGAACGTCAGGGTAATCCCGGGGAGCTGTTTTTT.

This clonotype was seen more than once but under ten times. This chain uses TRBV7-9 with TRBJ2-5, with D perhaps being TRBD1 or TRBD2 (7 bases each). V was trimmed by 5 bases and J by 5 bases, leaving 21 bases between them. This CDR3 has 16 residues. Germline V gene sequence: CDR1 SEHNR, CDR2 FQNEAQ (reference sequence). The DNA for the CDR3 is TGTGCCAGCAGCCCACCCCCGACAGGGACTAAGGAGACCCAGTACTTC. Its protein product is CASSPPPTGTKETQYF.

The chain uses TRBV7-3 and TRBJ1-1; D gene unclear. The CDR3 is 14 amino acids. The V and J ends lost 5 bases and 4 bases respectively, with 14 bases between them. Germline CDR1 is SGHTA and CDR2 is FQGTGA. CDR3 in amino acids: CASSLAARSTEAFF. The CDR3, as DNA: TGTGCCAGCAGCCTGGCGGCTCGGAGCACTGAAGCTTTCTTT.

This clonotype came up many times. The chain has TRBV6-6 and TRBJ2-1, with D possibly TRBD1 on 6 matching bases. CDR1 and CDR2 (germline): MNHNY, SVGAGI (reference sequence). The length of the CDR3 is 15 residues. V lost 7 bases, J lost 6 bases, and 19 bases lay in between. CDR3 region: CASTKGDRLVNEQFF. The CDR3 nucleotides are TGTGCCAGCACCAAAGGCGACAGGCTCGTCAATGAGCAGTTCTTC.

The CDR3 spells CASSLLRNTEAFF. The CDR3 DNA reads as TGTGCCAGCAGCTTACTGCGGAACACTGAAGCTTTCTTT. The rearrangement uses TRBV7-2 and TRBJ1-1; no clear D. The ends were cut back, 2 bases at V and 1 base at J, with 5 bases in the middle. The V gene's germline CDR1 is SGHTA and CDR2 FQGNSA. The CDR3 totals 13 residues. Filled out from reference TRBV7-2 and TRBJ1-1, the complete variable domain reads GAGVSQSPSNKVTEKGKDVELRCDPISGHTALYWYRQSLGQGLEFLIYFQGNSAPDKSGLPSDRFSAERTGGSVSTLTIQRTQQEDSAVYLCASSLLRNTEAFFGQGTRLTVV.

The rearrangement joins TRBV12-3 or TRBV12-4 to TRBJ2-7; a possible D gene is TRBD2 (6 bases). The CDR3 is 12 amino acids. V was clipped by 4 bases and J by 7 bases, with 11 bases between them. The CDR3 nucleotides are TGTGCCAGCAGTTCTCGACTAGGAGAGCAGTACTTC. Translated: CASSSRLGEQYF.

The gene calls are TRBV4-1 and TRBJ2-2, with D unresolved. The CDR3 sequence is 15 residues long. V lost 0 bases to trimming and J lost 3 bases, with 8 bases between them. Looked up from germline, CDR1 is MGHRA and CDR2 is YSYEKL. This CDR3 reads CASSQDRIHTGELFF. DNA of the CDR3: TGCGCCAGCAGCCAAGATCGAATCCACACCGGGGAGCTGTTTTTT.

This clonotype appeared a few times. The CDR3 nucleotides read TGTGCCAGCAGCCAAGACCAGGGAGGGGAGCTGTTTTTT. Its translation is CASSQDQGGELFF. This rearrangement joins TRBV4-2 to TRBJ2-2, with D possibly being TRBD1 (5 bases). The ends were cut back, 0 bases at V and 8 bases at J, with 7 bases in the middle. This CDR3 has 13 residues. Germline CDR1 reads LGHNA; CDR2 reads YNFKEQ.

The CDR3 loop is CASGTAYEQYF. The CDR3 DNA sequence: TGTGCCAGCGGGACAGCCTACGAGCAGTACTTC. The chain has TRBV2 and TRBJ2-7; the match to TRBD1 covers 7 bases. This CDR3 has 11 residues. The germline V gene encodes CDR1 SNHLY and CDR2 FYNNEI. V was clipped by 8 bases and J by 2 bases; unmatched bases: 0.

V gene TRBV5-1 combines with J gene TRBJ2-3, with TRBD2 matching over 9 bases. Per germline, CDR1 SGHRS and CDR2 YFSETQ. The CDR3 is 15 residues long. V was clipped by 5 bases and J by 6 bases; unmatched bases: 10. The CDR3 region has the DNA TGCGCCAGCAGGAGAAGAGCGGGGGGCCCGGATACGCAGTATTTT. The encoded protein is CASRRRAGGPDTQYF.